These 17 T cell receptor beta chains were all obtained from the same sample, sequenced in a study of cytotoxic CD8 clonotypes in ibrutinib-treated CLL. Some clones are missing from TCRdb's copy, which holds only in-frame ones; the method was immunoSEQ multiplex PCR. The sample has roughly 53,000 clones; about 54% are singletons. The sequencing used PBMCs, collected at disease progression, from a patient treated with ibrutinib. These receptor sequences come from a human donor with chronic lymphocytic leukemia.

This chain links TRBV19 with TRBJ1-2, with a tentative D call TRBD1 (6 bases). Germline V gene sequence: CDR1 LNHDA, CDR2 SQIVND (reference sequence). CDR3 size: 14 residues. V was shortened by 6 bases and J by 5 bases, with 16 bases between the two germline ends. The CDR3 sequence is CASRGQQQGYGYTF. DNA of the CDR3: TGTGCCAGTAGGGGCCAGCAACAGGGATATGGCTACACCTTC.

This sequence joins TRBV28 and TRBJ1-2, with TRBD1 matching over 9 bases. The V and J ends lost 6 bases and 7 bases, in that order; junction bases with no gene match: 9. CDR1 and CDR2 (germline): MDHEN, SYDVKM. The CDR3 has 14 residues. CDR3 bases: TGTGCCAGCAGAACAGGGGGCGAGAGTAGTGGCTACACCTTC. This encodes CASRTGGESSGYTF.

This clone was seen only a few times. The chain joins TRBV18 to TRBJ1-5, with D hard to call. Germline loops: CDR1 KGHSH, CDR2 LQKENI. Trimming removed 3 bases at V and 5 bases at J, with 8 bases between. This CDR3 is built from 13 residues. The chain's CDR3 is CASSPAVDQPQHF. The CDR3, as DNA: TGTGCCAGCTCACCCGCGGTTGATCAGCCCCAGCATTTT.

This clone showed up just a few times. The chain couples TRBV9 to TRBJ2-7; 10 bases align to TRBD1. J was trimmed by 2 bases and V by 1 base; bases with no gene match: 3. Germline V gives CDR1 SGDLS, CDR2 YYNGEE. This CDR3 is 15 amino acids long. The CDR3 bases are TGTGCCAGCAGCGTAAGACAGGGGGCCGCCTACGAGCAGTACTTC. Encoded protein: CASSVRQGAAYEQYF.

On this clone itself: The junction departs from the called germline gene at one end, perhaps through a read error. V and J are TRBV7-7 and TRBJ2-5, with D perhaps TRBD2 (6 bases). Germline V lookup: CDR1 SSHAT, CDR2 FNYEAQ (reference sequence). There are 15 residues in the CDR3. CDR3 sequence reads: CASSLEPGVGKTQYF. The CDR3 DNA is TGTGCTAGCAGCTTAGAACCGGGGGTTGGAAAGACCCAGTACTTC.

This chain uses TRBV30 with TRBJ1-5; D call uncertain. The germline V gene encodes CDR1 GTSNPN and CDR2 SVGIG (reference sequence). The CDR3 contains 14 residues. V was trimmed by 3 bases and J by 7 bases, leaving 16 bases between them. The DNA for the CDR3 is TGTGCCTGGAGCGCCGATACCATGAAGCAGCCCCAGCATTTT. It yields the protein CAWSADTMKQPQHF.

The table lists this clone with a few counts. This chain connects TRBV30 to TRBJ1-5, with a tentative D call TRBD1 (5 bases). Germline CDR1 GTSNPN, CDR2 SVGIG (reference sequence). The CDR3 contains 12 residues. Trimming removed 5 bases at V and 4 bases at J, with 9 bases between. The CDR3, as DNA: TGTGCCTGGGACAGACCAAATCAGCCCCAGCATTTT. Translated, it gives CAWDRPNQPQHF.

This clone has just a few counts. The V call is TRBV6-1, the J call TRBJ2-7; either TRBD1 or TRBD2 may supply D (5 bases each). Germline CDR1 MNHNS, CDR2 SASEGT. The CDR3 is made up of 16 amino acids. Trimming left V 3 bases short and J 0 bases short, with 15 bases between. CDR3 protein: CASSDRGRRISYEQYF. CDR3 DNA sequence: TGTGCCAGCAGTGACCGGGGACGTCGTATCTCCTACGAGCAGTACTTC.

V is TRBV9 and J is TRBJ1-3; 7 nucleotides agree with TRBD1. The length of the CDR3 is 14 residues. Trimming cost V 5 bases and J 0 bases; bases outside gene matches: 2. Germline V gene sequence: CDR1 SGDLS, CDR2 YYNGEE. The CDR3 loop is CASSGTASGNTIYF. The CDR3 bases are TGTGCCAGCAGTGGGACAGCCTCTGGAAACACCATATATTTT.

The genes are TRBV4-2 and TRBJ2-2; D is undetermined. The V end lost 0 bases, the J end lost 3 bases, and 5 bases lay between the germline ends. The CDR3 contains 14 residues. CDR1 and CDR2 from the germline V gene are LGHNA and YNFKEQ. Written as DNA, the CDR3 is TGTGCCAGCAGCCAAGAAGGGCACACCGGGGAGCTGTTTTTT. This gives the protein CASSQEGHTGELFF.

This rearrangement joins TRBV11-1 to TRBJ2-1, with 9 bases lining up with TRBD2. The germline CDR1 and CDR2 sequences are SGHAT and FQDESV (reference sequence). This CDR3 spans 15 amino acids. Germline trimming cut 2 bases from V and 4 bases from J; bases unmatched to any gene: 3. The CDR3 region is CASSLPSGEYNEQFF. CDR3 sequence (DNA): TGTGCCAGCAGCTTACCTAGCGGGGAGTACAATGAGCAGTTCTTC.

CDR3 in amino acids: CASSYNRLSNQPQHF. The CDR3 nucleotides are TGTGCCAGCAGTTACAACCGGCTTAGCAATCAGCCCCAGCATTTT. The gene calls are TRBV6-6 and TRBJ1-5; no clear D gene. Per the germline V gene, CDR1 is MNHNY and CDR2 is SVGAGI (reference sequence). CDR3 length: 15 residues. V was clipped by 2 bases and J by 0 bases, with 8 bases between them.

The chain recombines TRBV27 with TRBJ1-6, with TRBD1 identical over 7 bases. Germline-derived CDR1 and CDR2 are MNHEY and SMNVEV (reference sequence). The V and J ends lost 7 bases and 7 bases, in that order; junction bases with no gene match: 1. The CDR3 sequence is 12 residues long. This CDR3 is CASTRGNSPLHF. In DNA, the CDR3 is TGTGCCAGCACCAGGGGGAATTCACCCCTCCACTTT.

This clone has at least ten counts. The chain carries TRBV27 and TRBJ1-1; D perhaps matches TRBD1 (5 bases). Germline V gene sequence: CDR1 MNHEY, CDR2 SMNVEV (reference sequence). The CDR3 has 12 amino acids. Trimming removed 6 bases at V and 5 bases at J, with 10 bases between. CDR3 DNA: TGTGCCAGCAGCAACAGGTTTACTGAAGCTTTCTTT. Amino acids: CASSNRFTEAFF.

The chain carries TRBV7-8 and TRBJ1-2; TRBD1 aligns across 8 bases. This CDR3 contains 18 residues. The germline CDR1 and CDR2 sequences are SGHVS and FQNEAQ. J lost 0 bases, V lost 1 base, and 10 bases had no gene match. In nucleotides, the CDR3 is TGTGCCAGCAGCTTAGAGAAGGACAGGGCATCTGCTAACTATGGCTACACCTTC. It translates to CASSLEKDRASANYGYTF.

This chain links TRBV11-2 with TRBJ1-5; 9 positions agree with TRBD1. Per the germline V gene, CDR1 is SGHAT and CDR2 is FQNNGV. The CDR3 is 15 residues long. The V and J ends lost 5 bases and 6 bases, in that order; junction bases with no gene match: 8. The CDR3 sequence is CASSPLGQGGQPQHF. The CDR3 DNA follows: TGTGCCAGCAGCCCCTTGGGACAGGGAGGTCAGCCCCAGCATTTT.

This clone was seen only a few times. The chain is built from TRBV5-1 and TRBJ1-5; D unresolved. Germline lookup yields CDR1 SGHRS and CDR2 YFSETQ. With 4 bases removed from V and 4 bases from J, the gap between germline ends came to 9 bases. The CDR3 is 13 residues long. The CDR3 coding sequence is TGCGCCAGCAGCGCCGGGCCAAATCAGCCCCAGCATTTT. Its protein is CASSAGPNQPQHF.